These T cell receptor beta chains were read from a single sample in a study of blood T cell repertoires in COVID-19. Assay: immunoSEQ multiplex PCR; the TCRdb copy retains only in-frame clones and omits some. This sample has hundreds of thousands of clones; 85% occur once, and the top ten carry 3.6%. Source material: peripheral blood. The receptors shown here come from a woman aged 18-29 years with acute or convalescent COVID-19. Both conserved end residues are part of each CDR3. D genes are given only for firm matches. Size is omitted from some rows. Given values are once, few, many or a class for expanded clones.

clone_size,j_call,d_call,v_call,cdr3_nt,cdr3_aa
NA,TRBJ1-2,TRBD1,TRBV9,TGTGCCAGCAGCGTAGTAGGACAGGGGGCAAGCTATGGCTACACCTTC,CASSVVGQGASYGYTF
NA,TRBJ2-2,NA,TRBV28,TGTGCCAGCAGTTTAGACCAGGGAAACACCGGGGAGCTGTTTTTT,CASSLDQGNTGELFF
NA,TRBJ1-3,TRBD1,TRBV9,TGTGCCAGCAGCGTAGGGACAGGGCCCGTGAACACCATATATTTT,CASSVGTGPVNTIYF
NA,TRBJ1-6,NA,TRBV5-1,TGCGCCAGCAGCTTGGTGGGCTCCAATTCACCCCTCCACTTT,CASSLVGSNSPLHF
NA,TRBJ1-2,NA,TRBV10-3,TGTGCCATCAGATCGGACAGTACCTATGGCTACACCTTC,CAIRSDSTYGYTF
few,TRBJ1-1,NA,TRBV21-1,TGTGCCAGCAGCAAAGAAGATGAACAGGGGGCAGTGAACACTGAAGCTTTCTTT,CASSKEDEQGAVNTEAFF
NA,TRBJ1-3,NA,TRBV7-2,TGTGCCAGCAGCTTAAATCGAGAGGGAAACACCATATATTTT,CASSLNREGNTIYF
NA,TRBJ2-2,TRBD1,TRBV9,TGTGCCAGCAGCCGACCGGGACAGGGGGCCGGGGAGCTGTTTTTT,CASSRPGQGAGELFF
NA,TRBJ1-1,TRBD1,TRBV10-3,TGTGCCATCAGTGAAGGGGGCAGCATTATGAACACTGAAGCTTTCTTT,CAISEGGSIMNTEAFF
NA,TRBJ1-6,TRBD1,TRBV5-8,TGTGCCAGCAGCTTGGGGGGGACAGGGGCTCACCTCCACTTT,CASSLGGTGAHLHF
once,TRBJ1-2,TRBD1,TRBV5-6,TGTGCCAGCAGCCCAACCGGGACAGGGCAGGATGGCTACACCTTC,CASSPTGTGQDGYTF
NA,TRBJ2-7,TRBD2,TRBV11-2,TGTGCCAGCAGCTTAATGACTAGCGGGAGTCCCTTGTCCTACGAGCAGTACTTC,CASSLMTSGSPLSYEQYF
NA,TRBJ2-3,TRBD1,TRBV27,TGTGCCAGCAGTTTAGCGATAACCAGGACAGGGTTTTTCACAGATACGCAGTATTTT,CASSLAITRTGFFTDTQYF
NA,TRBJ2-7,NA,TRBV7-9,TGTGCCAGCAGCTTAGACAGGGTCCCCTACGAGCAGTACTTC,CASSLDRVPYEQYF
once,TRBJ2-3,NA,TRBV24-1,TGTGCCACCAGTGATTTAACTCTCTTTTACACAGATACGCAGTATTTT,CATSDLTLFYTDTQYF
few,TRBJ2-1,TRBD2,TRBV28,TGTGCCAGCAGTAAGGGACTAGCGGGAGTCGAGCAGTTCTTC,CASSKGLAGVEQFF
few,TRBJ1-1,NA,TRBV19,TGTGCCAGTAGTATGGGCTGGACTGAAGCTTTCTTT,CASSMGWTEAFF
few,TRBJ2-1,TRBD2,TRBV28,TGTGCCAGCAGTTTTTCAGCGCCCAGCGGGAGGGGGGGCAATGAGCAGTTCTTC,CASSFSAPSGRGGNEQFF
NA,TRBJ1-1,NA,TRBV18,TGTGCCAGCTCACCACGTTTCGGAGAGGGCACTGAAGCTTTCTTT,CASSPRFGEGTEAFF
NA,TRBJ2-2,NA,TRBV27,TGTGCCAGCAGTTCACTTCTAATGACGTCCGCCACAGTTTTTAGCACCGGGGAGCTGTTTTTT,CASSSLLMTSATVFSTGELFF
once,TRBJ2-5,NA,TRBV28,TGTGCCAGCAGTATGCAGGGGTTGGAGACCCAGTACTTC,CASSMQGLETQYF
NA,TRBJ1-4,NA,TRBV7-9,TGTGCCAGCAGCTTAGGCCGGGGAGGGTCTAATGAAAAACTGTTTTTT,CASSLGRGGSNEKLFF
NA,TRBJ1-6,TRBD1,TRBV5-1,TGCGCCAGCAGCTTGGTGGAGGGGGCCACTCATTCACCCCTCCACTTT,CASSLVEGATHSPLHF
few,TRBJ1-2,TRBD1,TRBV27,TGTGCCAGCAGTTTATACGAGGCGAGGGACAGGGGAGATGGCTACACCTTC,CASSLYEARDRGDGYTF
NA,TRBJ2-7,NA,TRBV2,TGTGCCAGCAATACGGCAGGCTACGAGCAGTACTTC,CASNTAGYEQYF
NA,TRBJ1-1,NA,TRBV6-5,TGTGCCAGCAAGAACGGGGGGGGAGCTTTCTTT,CASKNGGGAFF
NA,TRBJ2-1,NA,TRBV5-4,TGTGCCAGCAGCTTGGAAGGACAGATTCCGGGGAATGAGCAGTTCTTC,CASSLEGQIPGNEQFF
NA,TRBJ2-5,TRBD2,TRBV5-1,TGCGCCAGCACCTCCGGAGCTAGCGGTGGGCAAGAGACCCAGTACTTC,CASTSGASGGQETQYF
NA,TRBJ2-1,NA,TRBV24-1,TGTGCCACAAATAACAAGCCCGGCGGAGAGTACTTCCCCCCGGTGTTCTTC,CATNNKPGGEYFPPVFF
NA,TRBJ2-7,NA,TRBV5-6,TGTGCCAGCAGTTCACTCGGGAGTAGTGGCTACGAGCAGTACTTC,CASSSLGSSGYEQYF
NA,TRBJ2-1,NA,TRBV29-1,TGCAGCGTGGTCGGACAAAACAATGAGCAGTTCTTC,CSVVGQNNEQFF
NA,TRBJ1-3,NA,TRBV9,TGTGCCAGCAGCGTAGTCTCAGGGTCTGGAAACACCATATATTTT,CASSVVSGSGNTIYF